One and the same sample provided the 29 T cell receptor beta chains below, sequenced in a study of T cells in Graves' hyperthyroidism and ophthalmopathy. TCR beta CDR3 regions were amplified from RNA transcripts. The TCR CDR3 first-round RT-PCR relied on the HTBI primer set. A single record per CDR3 protein comes from TCRdb applying MiXCR to the multiplex PCR reads. This sample has roughly 180,000 distinct CDR3 sequences, with 8% to 9.5% found just once. What was sequenced was blood. The receptors derive from a woman between 18 and 29 years old with Graves' hyperthyroidism that later progressed to Graves' ophthalmopathy.

Many counts were recorded for this clonotype. The chain uses TRBV5-1 and TRBJ2-7, with 7 bases that match TRBD2. V lost 4 bases to trimming and J lost 4 bases; unmatched junction nucleotides: 5. The CDR3 consists of 13 residues. In germline, CDR1 is SGHRS, CDR2 YFSETQ. The CDR3 protein is CASSPRTSYEQYF. DNA of the CDR3: TGCGCCAGCAGCCCTCGGACTAGTTACGAGCAGTACTTC.

A word on this clonotype: A read error may explain this, as a much larger clone is one base away. The genes are TRBV12-3 or TRBV12-4 and TRBJ1-1; TRBD1 agrees at 7 bases. This CDR3 comprises 13 residues. V lost 5 bases and J lost 7; bases outside the gene matches: 7. This chain's CDR3 is CASSDNRGFEAFF. DNA for the CDR3: TGTGCCAGCAGTGACAACAGGGGCTTTGAAGCTTTCTTT.

This clonotype has more than one count but fewer than ten. The chain couples TRBV5-8 to TRBJ2-7, with 9 positions matching TRBD1. With V trimmed by 4 bases and J by 3 bases, 8 bases remained unmatched. The CDR3 spans 15 residues. Looked up from germline, CDR1 is SGHTS and CDR2 is YDEGEE. In DNA form, the CDR3 reads TGTGCCAGCAGCGCGGGACAGGGCTTTGGCTACGAGCAGTACTTC. It is translated as CASSAGQGFGYEQYF.

This clonotype was observed many times. The V and J genes are TRBV13 and TRBJ2-7; 8 positions agree with TRBD2. The junction had 13 bases not matched to a gene; V was cut back by 2 bases and J by 7 bases. CDR1 PRHDT and CDR2 FYEKMQ come from the germline V gene (reference sequence). The CDR3 has 16 amino acids. CDR3 DNA sequence: TGTGCCAGCAGCTTATCCTCGGGACTAGTAATAGGGGAGCAGTACTTC. Amino acids: CASSLSSGLVIGEQYF.

This clonotype was recorded at least ten times. The chain is built from TRBV27 and TRBJ2-1, with TRBD2 matching 7 bases. V shed 2 bases, J shed 4 bases, and the junction held 8 bases outside the gene matches. This CDR3 is 16 amino acids long. The germline V gene encodes CDR1 MNHEY and CDR2 SMNVEV (reference sequence). CDR3 amino acids: CASSLLPGGKYNEQFF. CDR3 nucleotide sequence: TGTGCCAGCAGTTTACTACCGGGGGGTAAATACAATGAGCAGTTCTTC.

This clonotype came up many times. This sequence joins TRBV3-1 and TRBJ1-4, with D unclear. The germline V gene encodes CDR1 LGHDT and CDR2 YNNKEL (reference sequence). This CDR3 comprises 12 residues. The V and J ends lost 0 bases and 8 bases respectively, with 4 bases between them. The CDR3 coding sequence is TGTGCCAGCAGCCAAGACGGAGAAAAACTGTTTTTT. Translation gives CASSQDGEKLFF.

The chain has TRBV18 and TRBJ2-5; 9 nucleotides agree with TRBD2. J was trimmed by 1 base and V by 2 bases; bases with no gene match: 8. Germline loops: CDR1 KGHSH, CDR2 LQKENI. The CDR3 runs to 17 residues. CDR3 bases: TGTGCCAGCTCACCATTAGACAGCGGGGGGACCCAAGAGACCCAGTACTTC. It translates to CASSPLDSGGTQETQYF.

This clonotype was counted between two and nine times. This may come from a read error, since a much larger clone is one base off. The gene calls are TRBV2 and TRBJ1-2; D possibly corresponds to TRBD1 (6 bases). Germline CDR1 reads SNHLY; CDR2 reads FYNNEI. The CDR3 has 14 amino acids. The CDR3 nucleotides are TGTGCCAGCACCGAGGGAGGGGGGAGCTATGGCTGCACCTTC. It yields the protein CASTEGGGSYGCTF.

This clonotype was counted many times. This sequence joins TRBV12-3 or TRBV12-4 and TRBJ2-2, with 8 bases identical to TRBD1. This CDR3 spans 15 amino acids. The junction had 9 bases not matched to a gene; V was cut back by 4 bases and J by 8 bases. Here the CDR3 reads CASSSSSDREGELFF. CDR3 sequence (DNA): TGTGCCAGCAGTTCCTCATCGGACAGGGAAGGGGAGCTGTTTTTT.

This clonotype showed up many times. The rearrangement uses TRBV15 and TRBJ1-1; D call uncertain. Trimming removed 1 base from V and 0 bases from J, with 6 bases in between. The germline V gene has CDR1 LNHNV and CDR2 YYDKDF (reference sequence). The CDR3 has 14 residues. CDR3 sequence reads: CATSRGRVNTEAFF. The DNA of the CDR3 is TGTGCCACCAGCAGAGGACGGGTGAACACTGAAGCTTTCTTT.

The table lists this clonotype with many counts. The J gene is TRBJ1-2, the V gene TRBV20-1, with a possible D match to TRBD1 (5 bases). V was pared by 0 bases and J by 7 bases, with 9 bases between. Germline V gene sequence: CDR1 DFQATT, CDR2 SNEGSKA (reference sequence). This CDR3 region has 12 residues. CDR3 sequence reads: CSARDPGIGYTF. As DNA, the CDR3 is TGCAGTGCTAGAGATCCAGGGATTGGCTACACCTTC.

With regard to this clonotype: A much larger clone lies a single base off, so this may be a read error. This chain connects TRBV11-2 to TRBJ1-4; D is unclear. The CDR3 runs 13 residues. V was clipped by 9 bases and J by 5 bases, with 13 bases between them. In germline, CDR1 is SGHAT, CDR2 FQNNGV. In nucleotides, the CDR3 is TGTGCCAGAAGCACGGACGGGAATGAAAAACTGTTTTTT. Protein product: CARSTDGNEKLFF.

This clonotype appeared a few times. The J gene is TRBJ1-2, the V gene TRBV5-8; possibly TRBD1 for D (5 bases). This CDR3 has 13 amino acids. V lost 3 bases, J lost 7 bases, and 13 bases lay in between. Germline lookup yields CDR1 SGHTS and CDR2 YDEGEE. CDR3 nucleotides: TGTGCCAGCAGCTCACGGGACTCCTCTGGCTACACCTTC. Amino acid sequence: CASSSRDSSGYTF.

This clonotype was counted many times. The chain employs TRBV3-1 and TRBJ1-1, with a tentative D call TRBD1 (5 bases). The CDR3 contains 14 residues. V lost 3 bases to trimming and J lost 5 bases, with 13 bases between them. CDR1 and CDR2 from the germline V gene are LGHDT and YNNKEL (reference sequence). This CDR3 reads CASSQVGKGTEAFF. The CDR3 region has the DNA TGTGCCAGCAGCCAGGTCGGGAAGGGGACTGAAGCTTTCTTT. Supplemented by reference TRBV3-1 and TRBJ1-1, the full variable domain reads DTAVSQTPKYLVTQMGNDKSIKCEQNLGHDTMYWYKQDSKKFLKIMFSYNNKELIINETVPNRFSPKSPDKAHLNLHINSLELGDSAVYFCASSQVGKGTEAFFGQGTRLTVV.

This clonotype appeared many times. The chain is built from TRBV30 and TRBJ2-7; 7 nucleotides agree with TRBD2. The length of the CDR3 is 15 residues. The germline CDR1 and CDR2 sequences are GTSNPN and SVGIG (reference sequence). J gave up 6 bases and V 1 base, and 12 bases lay outside the gene matches. CDR3 nucleotides: TGTGCCTGGAGTGCGGGAGGCCCCTTTGGGGTCGAGCAGTACTTC. It is translated as CAWSAGGPFGVEQYF.

This clonotype came up many times. The V gene is TRBV20-1, the J gene TRBJ2-3; TRBD2 is a possible D gene (5 bases). Trimming took off 0 bases at V and 3 bases at J, with 10 bases between the two ends. The CDR3 is 14 residues long. Germline CDR1 and CDR2: DFQATT and SNEGSKA (reference sequence). CDR3 protein: CSARDSDTTDTQYF. In DNA form, the CDR3 reads TGCAGTGCTAGAGATAGCGATACAACAGATACGCAGTATTTT.

This clonotype came up many times. J is TRBJ1-2 and V is TRBV24-1, with 11 bases lining up with TRBD1. Trimming at V came to 4 bases and at J to 4 bases, leaving 4 bases not matched to a gene. This CDR3 has 15 residues. Germline V lookup: CDR1 KGHDR, CDR2 SFDVKD. CDR3 bases: TGTGCCACCAGTGACAGGACAGGGGGCGGCTATGGCTACACCTTC. It is translated as CATSDRTGGGYGYTF.

This clonotype occurred many times. CDR3 amino acids: CASSFRNEQYF. The DNA for the CDR3 is TGTGCCAGCAGTTTTAGGAACGAGCAGTACTTC. The chain uses TRBV12-3 or TRBV12-4 and TRBJ2-7; D gene ambiguous. V gave up 3 bases and J gave up 5 bases, with 5 bases separating them. This CDR3 spans 11 amino acids.

This clonotype was observed at least ten times. This chain connects TRBV28 to TRBJ2-5, with D perhaps matching TRBD1 (5 bases). Trimming cost V 6 bases and J 0 bases, with 14 bases left between them. The CDR3 is 15 amino acids. Germline V CDR1 and CDR2: MDHEN, SYDVKM. CDR3 amino acids: CASRSRGTYQETQYF. In nucleotides, the CDR3 is TGTGCCAGCAGATCTAGGGGAACGTACCAAGAGACCCAGTACTTC.

This clonotype was detected many times. This chain joins TRBV20-1 and TRBJ2-3; 10 bases line up with TRBD2. The CDR3 spans 16 residues. V shed 7 bases, J shed 0 bases, and the junction held 10 bases outside the gene matches. CDR1 and CDR2 from the germline V gene are DFQATT and SNEGSKA (reference sequence). CDR3 DNA: TGCAGTGTCCCGGGACTAGCGACAAAGAGCACAGATACGCAGTATTTT. Translated, it gives CSVPGLATKSTDTQYF.

This clonotype was counted ten times or more. The chain carries TRBV12-3 or TRBV12-4 and TRBJ2-3; possible D gene TRBD2, 5 bases. The CDR3 extends over 14 amino acids. V lost 4 bases and J lost 1, with 9 bases in between. CDR3 bases: TGTGCCAGCAGTTCCCCGGAGGGCACAGATACGCAGTATTTT. It translates to CASSSPEGTDTQYF.

This clonotype was recorded a few times. The rearrangement joins TRBV9 to TRBJ2-5; TRBD2 matches at 8 bases. This CDR3 contains 14 residues. V shed 3 bases, J shed 7 bases, and the junction held 8 bases outside the gene matches. CDR1 and CDR2 (germline): SGDLS, YYNGEE. CDR3 sequence: CASSAGTSKPTQYF. DNA of the CDR3: TGTGCCAGCAGCGCCGGGACTAGTAAGCCGACCCAGTACTTC. Variable domain in full (rest from reference TRBV9 and TRBJ2-5): DSGVTQTPKHLITATGQRVTLRCSPRSGDLSVYWYQQSLDQGLQFLIQYYNGEERAKGNILERFSAQQFPDLHSELNLSSLELGDSALYFCASSAGTSKPTQYFGPGTRLLVL.

This clonotype was seen repeatedly, ten times or more. The V call is TRBV12-3 or TRBV12-4, the J call TRBJ2-3; D might be TRBD2 (6 bases). CDR3 size: 16 residues. Trimming took 3 bases from V and 1 from J, leaving 14 bases between them. Here the CDR3 reads CASSFGAGMGTDTQYF. Here the CDR3 DNA reads TGTGCCAGCAGTTTTGGGGCGGGGATGGGCACAGATACGCAGTATTTT.

For this clonotype: A read error is possible here, since a much larger clone lies one base away. The chain employs TRBV28 and TRBJ1-6, with 7 nucleotides matching TRBD1. CDR1 MDHEN and CDR2 SYDVKM come from the germline V gene. This CDR3 has 15 residues. V was clipped by 1 base and J by 9 bases; unmatched bases: 6. CDR3 bases: TGTGCCAGCAGTTTATCCCCTGCAGGGGGTTCACCCCTCCACTTT. The encoded protein is CASSLSPAGGSPLHF.

This rearrangement joins TRBV4-1 to TRBJ2-1; 8 positions match TRBD2. This CDR3 spans 15 amino acids. J was trimmed by 6 bases and V by 1 base; bases with no gene match: 5. Germline CDR1 MGHRA, CDR2 YSYEKL. The CDR3 coding sequence is TGCGCCAGCAGCCAAGTTGGACTAGCTCGCAATGAGCAGTTCTTC. Its translation is CASSQVGLARNEQFF.

This clonotype was observed a single time. The chain recombines TRBV5-8 with TRBJ2-1; 7 nucleotides line up with TRBD1. Germline V gene lookup returns CDR1 SGHTS and CDR2 YDEGEE. This CDR3 region has 15 residues. The junction had 4 bases not matched to a gene; V was cut back by 3 bases and J by 1 base. The CDR3 DNA reads as TGTGCCAGCAGCTACCGACAGGGTTCCTACAATGAGCAGTTCTTC. This sequence encodes CASSYRQGSYNEQFF.

Many counts were recorded for this clonotype. V gene TRBV27 combines with J gene TRBJ1-5; D not certain. V was shortened by 3 bases and J by 7 bases, with 10 bases between the two germline ends. The germline V gene has CDR1 MNHEY and CDR2 SMNVEV (reference sequence). This CDR3 is 13 amino acids long. The CDR3 spells CASSFAIMQPQHF. The CDR3 nucleotides are TGTGCCAGCAGTTTCGCTATCATGCAGCCCCAGCATTTT.

In its sample, this clonotype was seen many times. The chain links TRBV30 to TRBJ1-2, with a possible D match to TRBD1 (6 bases). The CDR3 contains 14 residues. The V end was cut by 2 bases, the J end by 8 bases, with 18 bases between. From germline, CDR1 is GTSNPN and CDR2 SVGIG (reference sequence). The CDR3 is CAWSHGGDTLGYTF. CDR3 nucleotides: TGTGCCTGGAGTCACGGGGGGGACACCTTAGGCTACACCTTC.

This clonotype showed up many times. For the CDR3, the DNA is TGTGCCAGCAGTTTTTCGACAGGGACTTCACCCCTCCACTTT. Its protein is CASSFSTGTSPLHF. The genes are TRBV6-1 and TRBJ1-6, with 7 bases that match TRBD1. The CDR3 contains 14 residues. V was pared by 5 bases and J by 9 bases, with 7 bases of the junction left unmatched. The germline gives CDR1 MNHNS, CDR2 SASEGT.